This passage covers 6 T cell receptor beta chains from one sample sequenced in a study of T cells after yellow fever vaccination. TCRdb itself ran the 5' RACE reads through MiXCR, one entry per CDR3 protein. Among approximately 300,000 distinct CDR3 sequences listed, around 6.8% were seen once. Specimen: PBMCs, collected 35 to 50 days after the first yellow fever vaccination. All receptors come from a man aged 18 to 30 who received the YFV17D yellow fever vaccine.

In this sample, this clonotype turned up a few times. The CDR3, as DNA: TGCGCCAGCAGTCAGAGATACAATGAGCAGTTCTTC. The encoded protein is CASSQRYNEQFF. The rearrangement links TRBV23-1 to TRBJ2-1; unclear D gene. TRBV23-1 is given ORF status, its function remaining uncertain. This CDR3 comprises 12 residues. Trimming removed 3 bases at V and 4 bases at J, with 4 bases between.

This clonotype was counted ten times or more. CDR3 coding DNA: TGTGCCAGCAGCGTAGGGGGACTAGCGGGGATAGAGACCCAGTACTTC. It codes for CASSVGGLAGIETQYF. The chain carries TRBV9 and TRBJ2-5, with 13 bases identical to TRBD2. Germline CDR1 is SGDLS and CDR2 is YYNGEE. The CDR3 runs to 16 residues. V gave up 0 bases and J gave up 4 bases; unmatched junction bases: 3.

The chain employs TRBV7-2 and TRBJ1-2; 8 bases map to TRBD1. Germline V gene sequence: CDR1 SGHTA, CDR2 FQGNSA. This CDR3 comprises 18 residues. Germline trimming cut 0 bases from V and 3 bases from J; bases unmatched to any gene: 12. CDR3 amino acids: CASSLAGTGPPGDYGYTF. The CDR3 DNA sequence: TGTGCCAGCAGCTTAGCCGGGACAGGACCACCTGGGGACTATGGCTACACCTTC.

This clonotype was detected many times. This chain's CDR3 is CASRLAGGPRETQYF. CDR3 sequence (DNA): TGTGCCAGCAGACTAGCGGGGGGGCCTCGGGAGACCCAGTACTTC. The chain is built from TRBV12-3 or TRBV12-4 and TRBJ2-5; 13 bases agree with TRBD2. The CDR3 totals 15 residues. Trimming at V came to 6 bases and at J to 5 bases, leaving 6 bases not matched to a gene.

The chain recombines TRBV28 with TRBJ2-6; no reliable D call. CDR3 size: 14 residues. Per the germline V gene, CDR1 is MDHEN and CDR2 is SYDVKM. V lost 3 bases, J lost 4 bases, and 7 bases lay in between. The CDR3 DNA reads as TGTGCCAGCAGTTTGACGTCCGGGGCCAACGTCCTGACTTTC. Its translation is CASSLTSGANVLTF.

Details on this clonotype: The missing conserved phenylalanine or tryptophan at the end of this CDR3 makes a read error likely. No DNA is shown, since the ends of the CDR3 on it are uncertain; the CDR3 is the one TCRdb lists. J is TRBJ2-7 and V is TRBV3-1; TRBD1, as called in the table, went unchecked against the DNA. Germline V gene data show CDR1 as LGHDT and CDR2 as YNNKEL (reference sequence). The CDR3 length is 13 residues, termini included. CDR3 loop: CASSSRGIYELYS.